These 3 T cell receptor beta chains were sequenced from one sample in a study of T-cell reconstitution after alpha-beta-depleted transplantation in children. Whole-study results and caveats: Hyperexpanded clones declined; after one year, newly produced T cells mostly supplied diversity.

Preparation of the TCRbeta library involved a method that used unique molecular identifiers. TCRdb recomputed calls from the PCR reads with MiXCR, one row per CDR3 protein. The sample has 330,000 or so distinct CDR3 sequences, over 7.5% seen once. Antigens of these TCRs are unknown. Material: peripheral blood, obtained 360 days after TCRalphabeta/CD19-depleted stem cell transplant. The receptors originated from a female patient aged 2-15 years who had a stem cell transplant for Fanconi anemia, so the T cells may come from the graft donor.

This clonotype was seen a handful of times. The rearrangement joins TRBV5-1 to TRBJ1-1; D not certain. The CDR3 contains 13 residues. Germline assignment: CDR1 SGHRS and CDR2 YFSETQ. Trimming shortened V by 4 bases and J by 12 bases, and 19 bases separated the two germline ends. CDR3 residues: CASSIRDGRVTFF. In nucleotides, the CDR3 is TGCGCCAGCAGCATCCGCGACGGGAGAGTTACTTTCTTT.

The J gene is TRBJ2-5, the V gene TRBV24-1; D perhaps matches TRBD1 (6 bases). Germline lookup yields CDR1 KGHDR and CDR2 SFDVKD. CDR3 length: 12 amino acids. Trimming removed 5 bases at V and 3 bases at J, with 6 bases between. CDR3 in DNA: TGTGCCACCAGTGGACAGGAAGAGACCCAGTACTTC. This gives the protein CATSGQEETQYF.

The rearrangement uses TRBV2 and TRBJ2-5; D is undetermined. Germline V CDR1 and CDR2: SNHLY, FYNNEI. The CDR3 consists of 13 residues. The V end lost 3 bases, the J end lost 5 bases, and 10 bases lay between the germline ends. The CDR3 nucleotides are TGTGCCAGCAGTGACCAAGGGCCGGAGACCCAGTACTTC. Residues: CASSDQGPETQYF.